This TCR beta chain stems from a study of siplizumab effects on memory and regulatory T cells. Study-level points and caveats: Whether proliferating Tregs in siplizumab cultures suppress was not functionally confirmed. Naive or memory phenotype was unassignable for roughly 75-96% of proliferating CD4+ or CD8+ clones. Siplizumab, the agent tested, significantly reduced alloreactive sequences traceable to unstimulated CD4+ memory cells.

Only in-frame clones appear in the TCRdb table, and some are missing; sequencing was by immunoSEQ multiplex PCR. The table has 50,000 or so clones, about 90% seen once; the top ten hold roughly 0.35%. This clone has just one count. Its antigen is as yet unknown. Trimming removed 8 bases at V and 7 bases at J, with 12 bases between. Germline V gene sequence: CDR1 LNHDA, CDR2 SQIVND (reference sequence). CDR3 length: 12 residues. This chain joins TRBV19 and TRBJ1-5; perhaps TRBD1 as D (6 bases). The material sequenced was naive CD8+ T cells sorted from blood. The clonotype was recovered from a human donor in good health. The CDR3 DNA is TGTGCCAGTGCACAGGGTGTCCAGCCCCAGCATTTT. The encoded protein is CASAQGVQPQHF. The whole variable domain, filled in from reference TRBV19 and TRBJ1-5, reads DGGITQSPKYLFRKEGQNVTLSCEQNLNHDAMYWYRQDPGQGLRLIYYSQIVNDFQKGDIAEGYSVSREKKESFPLTVTSAQKNPTAFYLCASAQGVQPQHFGDGTRLSIL.